This TCR beta chain was profiled in a study of blood T cell repertoires in COVID-19. Study as a whole: Samples taken during acute and convalescent COVID-19 were collected in the United States, Italy and Spain. PBMCs, B-cell-depleted T cells, or T cells were the source of the cDNA or gDNA that made up the material.

This CDR3 is 15 amino acids long. V lost 3 bases, J lost 4 bases, and 8 bases stayed unmatched. Germline V gene lookup returns CDR1 GTSNPN and CDR2 SVGIG (reference sequence). Original handling: Amplified reference gene primers provided the basis for estimating nucleated cell counts. Method: immunoSEQ multiplex PCR; TCRdb's copy keeps in-frame clones and lacks some. Clone size and the V and J calls come from that table; the DNA yielded D and trimming. The sample shows more than 300,000 clones, around 91% of them seen only once. This clonotype originated in a woman under 30 who had recovered from COVID-19. Sequenced: peripheral blood. This rearrangement joins TRBV30 to TRBJ1-3, with 8 bases identical to TRBD1. Here the CDR3 reads CAWSGARGRGNTIYF. The CDR3 DNA is TGTGCCTGGAGCGGGGCCAGGGGGCGAGGAAACACCATATATTTT. The full variable domain, with the rest looked up from reference TRBV30 and TRBJ1-3, is SQTIHQWPATLVQPVGSPLSLECTVEGTSNPNLYWYRQAAGRGLQLLFYSVGIGQISSEVPQNLSASRPQDRQFILSSKKLLLSDSGFYLCAWSGARGRGNTIYFGEGSWLTVV.